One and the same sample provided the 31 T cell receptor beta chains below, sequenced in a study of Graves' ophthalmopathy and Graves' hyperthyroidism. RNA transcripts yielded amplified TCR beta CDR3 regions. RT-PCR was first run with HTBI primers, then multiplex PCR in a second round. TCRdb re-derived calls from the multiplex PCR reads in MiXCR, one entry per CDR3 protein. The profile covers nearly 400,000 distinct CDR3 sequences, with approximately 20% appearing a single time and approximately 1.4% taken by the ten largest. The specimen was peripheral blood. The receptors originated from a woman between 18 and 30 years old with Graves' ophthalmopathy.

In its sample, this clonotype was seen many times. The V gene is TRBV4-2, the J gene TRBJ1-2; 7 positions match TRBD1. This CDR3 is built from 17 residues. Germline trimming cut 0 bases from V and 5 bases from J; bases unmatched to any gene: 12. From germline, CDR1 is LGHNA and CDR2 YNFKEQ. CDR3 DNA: TGTGCCAGCAGCCAAGACCCCCCTACAGGGGATCGGTATGGCTACACCTTC. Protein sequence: CASSQDPPTGDRYGYTF.

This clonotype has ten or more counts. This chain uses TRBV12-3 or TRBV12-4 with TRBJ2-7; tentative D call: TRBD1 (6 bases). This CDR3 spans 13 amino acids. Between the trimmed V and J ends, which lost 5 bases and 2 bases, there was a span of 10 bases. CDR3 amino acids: CASSKGVTYEQYF. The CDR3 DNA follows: TGTGCCAGCAGTAAGGGGGTGACCTACGAGCAGTACTTC.

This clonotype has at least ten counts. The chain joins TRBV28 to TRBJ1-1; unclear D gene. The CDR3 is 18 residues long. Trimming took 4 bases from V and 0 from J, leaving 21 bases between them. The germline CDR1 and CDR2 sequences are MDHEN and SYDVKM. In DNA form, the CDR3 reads TGTGCCAGCAGTTCAAGAGACAATCCGGCCGCCTTGAACACTGAAGCTTTCTTT. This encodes CASSSRDNPAALNTEAFF.

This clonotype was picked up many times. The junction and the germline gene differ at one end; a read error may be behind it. The CDR3 loop is CASSQDTGQPQHF. The CDR3 DNA is TGTGCCAGCAGCCAAGATACAGGGCAGCCCCAGCATTTT. The chain carries TRBV4-3 and TRBJ1-5; maybe TRBD1 (6 bases). Germline V lookup: CDR1 LGHNA, CDR2 YSLEER. The CDR3 consists of 13 residues.

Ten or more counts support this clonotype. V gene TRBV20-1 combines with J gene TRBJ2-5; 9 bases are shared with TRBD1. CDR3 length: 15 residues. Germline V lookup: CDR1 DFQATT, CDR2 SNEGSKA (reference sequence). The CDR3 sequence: CTTTRGTGYQETQYF. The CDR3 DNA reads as TGCACCACAACCCGGGGGACAGGGTATCAAGAGACCCAGTACTTC.

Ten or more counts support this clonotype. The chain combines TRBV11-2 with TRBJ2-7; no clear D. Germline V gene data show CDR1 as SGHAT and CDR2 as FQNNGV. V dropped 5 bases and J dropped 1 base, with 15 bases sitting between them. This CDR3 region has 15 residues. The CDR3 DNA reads TGTGCCAGCAGCCCCCGGACGGAAGCTTCCTACGAGCAGTACTTC. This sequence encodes CASSPRTEASYEQYF.

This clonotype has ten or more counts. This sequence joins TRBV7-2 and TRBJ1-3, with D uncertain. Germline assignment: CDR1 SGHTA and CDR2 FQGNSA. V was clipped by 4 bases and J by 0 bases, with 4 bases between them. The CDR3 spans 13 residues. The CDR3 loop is CASSSASGNTIYF. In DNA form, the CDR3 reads TGTGCCAGCAGCTCGGCCTCTGGAAACACCATATATTTT.

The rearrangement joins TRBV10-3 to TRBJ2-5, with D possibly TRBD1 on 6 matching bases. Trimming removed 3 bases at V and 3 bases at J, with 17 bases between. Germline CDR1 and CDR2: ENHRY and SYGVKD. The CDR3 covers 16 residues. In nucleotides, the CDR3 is TGTGCCATCAGTGACAACTCCAGGGGCAGGGAAGAGACCCAGTACTTC. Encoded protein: CAISDNSRGREETQYF.

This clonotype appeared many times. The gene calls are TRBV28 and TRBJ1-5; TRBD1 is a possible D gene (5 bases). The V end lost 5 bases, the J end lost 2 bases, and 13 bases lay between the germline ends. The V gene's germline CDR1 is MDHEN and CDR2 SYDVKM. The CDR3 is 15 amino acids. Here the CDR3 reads CASSVDSGGNQPQHF. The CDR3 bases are TGTGCCAGCAGTGTAGACAGTGGGGGCAATCAGCCCCAGCATTTT.

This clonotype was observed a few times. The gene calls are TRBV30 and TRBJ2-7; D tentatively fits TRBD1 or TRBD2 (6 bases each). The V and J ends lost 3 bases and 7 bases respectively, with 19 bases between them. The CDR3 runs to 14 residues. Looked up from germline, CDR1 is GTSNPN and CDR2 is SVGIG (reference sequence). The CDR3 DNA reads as TGTGCCTGGAGGGGATTTGGGGGGCGGAGGGAGCAGTACTTC. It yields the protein CAWRGFGGRREQYF.

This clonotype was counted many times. The CDR3 protein is CASSPGGAALYEQYF. The CDR3 DNA sequence: TGTGCCAGCAGTCCCGGAGGGGCCGCCCTCTACGAGCAGTACTTC. J is TRBJ2-7 and V is TRBV12-3 or TRBV12-4; D perhaps matches TRBD2 (6 bases). Trimming left V 5 bases short and J 3 bases short, with 17 bases between. The CDR3 is made up of 15 amino acids.

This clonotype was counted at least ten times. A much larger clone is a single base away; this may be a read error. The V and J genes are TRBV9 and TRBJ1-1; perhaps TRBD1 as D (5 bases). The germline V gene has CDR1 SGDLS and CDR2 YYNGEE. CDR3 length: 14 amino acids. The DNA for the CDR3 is TGTGCCAGCAGTCTACAGGATAGAGGGACTGAAGCTCTCTTT. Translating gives CASSLQDRGTEALF.

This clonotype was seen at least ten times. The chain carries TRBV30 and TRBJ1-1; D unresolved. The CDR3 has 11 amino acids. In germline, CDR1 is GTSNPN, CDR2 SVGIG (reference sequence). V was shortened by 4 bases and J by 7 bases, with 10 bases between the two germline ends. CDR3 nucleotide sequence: TGTGCCTGGATGGTAGCAAATGAAGCTTTCTTT. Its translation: CAWMVANEAFF. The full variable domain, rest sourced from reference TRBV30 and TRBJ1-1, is SQTIHQWPATLVQPVGSPLSLECTVEGTSNPNLYWYRQAAGRGLQLLFYSVGIGQISSEVPQNLSASRPQDRQFILSSKKLLLSDSGFYLCAWMVANEAFFGQGTRLTVV.

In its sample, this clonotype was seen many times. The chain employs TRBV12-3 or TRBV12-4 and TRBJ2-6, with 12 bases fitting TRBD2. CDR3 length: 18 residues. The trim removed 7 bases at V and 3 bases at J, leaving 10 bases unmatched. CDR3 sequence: CASTFFLAGGGGANVLTF. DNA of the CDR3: TGTGCCAGCACCTTCTTTCTAGCGGGAGGGGGTGGGGCCAACGTCCTGACTTTC.

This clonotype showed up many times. This CDR3 reads CASSYRSGPYNEQFF. The DNA of the CDR3 is TGTGCCAGCAGCTATAGGTCTGGGCCCTACAATGAGCAGTTCTTC. V and J are TRBV7-2 and TRBJ2-1; D call uncertain. CDR1 is SGHTA, CDR2 FQGNSA, per germline. V shed 4 bases and J shed 2 bases, with 12 bases lying between them. The CDR3 is 15 amino acids.

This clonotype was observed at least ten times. CDR3 sequence: CASSFGAAKNIQYF. The DNA of the CDR3 is TGCGCCAGCAGCTTTGGCGCTGCCAAAAACATTCAGTACTTC. The V gene is TRBV5-1, the J gene TRBJ2-4, with D unresolved. This CDR3 contains 14 residues. The V gene lost 2 bases and the J gene lost 1 base, with 7 bases spanning the gap. CDR1 is SGHRS, CDR2 YFSETQ, per germline.

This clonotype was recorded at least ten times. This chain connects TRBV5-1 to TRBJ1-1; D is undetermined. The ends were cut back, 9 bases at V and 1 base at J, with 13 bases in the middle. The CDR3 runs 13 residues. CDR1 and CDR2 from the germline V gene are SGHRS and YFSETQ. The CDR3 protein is CATARGPNTEAFF. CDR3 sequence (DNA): TGCGCCACGGCTCGCGGGCCGAACACTGAAGCTTTCTTT.

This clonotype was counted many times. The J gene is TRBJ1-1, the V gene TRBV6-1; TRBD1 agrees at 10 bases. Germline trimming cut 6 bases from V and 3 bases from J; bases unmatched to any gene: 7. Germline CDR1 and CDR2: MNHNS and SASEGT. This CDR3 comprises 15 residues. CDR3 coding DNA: TGTGCCAGCAGAACTACCGGGACAGGGGACACTGAAGCTTTCTTT. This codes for CASRTTGTGDTEAFF.

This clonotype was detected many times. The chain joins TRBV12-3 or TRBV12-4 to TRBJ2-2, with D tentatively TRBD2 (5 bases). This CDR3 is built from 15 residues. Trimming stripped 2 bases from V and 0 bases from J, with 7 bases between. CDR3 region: CASSLSLANTGELFF. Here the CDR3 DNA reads TGTGCCAGCAGTTTATCACTAGCGAACACCGGGGAGCTGTTTTTT.

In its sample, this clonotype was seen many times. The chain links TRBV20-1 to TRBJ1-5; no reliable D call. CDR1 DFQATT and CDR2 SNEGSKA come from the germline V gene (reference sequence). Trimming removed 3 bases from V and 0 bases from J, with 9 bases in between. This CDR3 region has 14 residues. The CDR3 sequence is CSASSLYSNQPQHF. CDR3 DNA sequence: TGCAGTGCTAGTTCGCTGTATAGCAATCAGCCCCAGCATTTT.

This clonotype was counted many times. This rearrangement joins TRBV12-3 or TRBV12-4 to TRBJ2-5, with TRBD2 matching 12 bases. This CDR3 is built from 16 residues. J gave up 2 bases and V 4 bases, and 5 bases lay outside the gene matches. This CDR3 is CASSSSSGGVQETQYF. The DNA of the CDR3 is TGTGCCAGCAGTTCCTCTAGCGGGGGGGTACAAGAGACCCAGTACTTC.

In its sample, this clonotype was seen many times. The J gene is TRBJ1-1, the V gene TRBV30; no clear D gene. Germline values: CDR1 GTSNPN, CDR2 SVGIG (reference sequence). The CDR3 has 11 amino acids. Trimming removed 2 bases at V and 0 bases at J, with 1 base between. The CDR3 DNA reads TGTGCCTGGAGTCTGAACACTGAAGCTTTCTTT. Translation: CAWSLNTEAFF.

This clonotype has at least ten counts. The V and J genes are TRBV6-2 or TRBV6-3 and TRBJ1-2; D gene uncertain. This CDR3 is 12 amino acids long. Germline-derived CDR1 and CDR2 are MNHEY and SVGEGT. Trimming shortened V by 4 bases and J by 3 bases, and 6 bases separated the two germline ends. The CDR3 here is CASSSTDYGYTF. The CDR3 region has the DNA TGTGCCAGCAGTTCGACCGACTATGGCTACACCTTC.

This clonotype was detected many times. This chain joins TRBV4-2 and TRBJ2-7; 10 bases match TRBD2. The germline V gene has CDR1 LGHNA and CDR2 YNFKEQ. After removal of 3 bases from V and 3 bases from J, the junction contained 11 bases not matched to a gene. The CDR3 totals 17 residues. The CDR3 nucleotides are TGTGCCAGCAGCCAGCACTCCTCCGGGACTAGCGACTACGAGCAGTACTTC. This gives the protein CASSQHSSGTSDYEQYF.

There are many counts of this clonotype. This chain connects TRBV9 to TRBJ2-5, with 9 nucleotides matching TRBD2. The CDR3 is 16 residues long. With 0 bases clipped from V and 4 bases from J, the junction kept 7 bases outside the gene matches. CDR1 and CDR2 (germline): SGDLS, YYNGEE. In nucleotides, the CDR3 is TGTGCCAGCAGCGTAGGGAGCGGGGGGTTGGGAGAGACCCAGTACTTC. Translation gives CASSVGSGGLGETQYF.

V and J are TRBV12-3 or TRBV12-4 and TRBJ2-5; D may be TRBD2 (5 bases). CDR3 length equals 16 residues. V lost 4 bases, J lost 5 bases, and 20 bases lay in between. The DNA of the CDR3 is TGTGCCAGCAGTTCGGGGAAGAGTCACTCCGGTGAGACCCAGTACTTC. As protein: CASSSGKSHSGETQYF.

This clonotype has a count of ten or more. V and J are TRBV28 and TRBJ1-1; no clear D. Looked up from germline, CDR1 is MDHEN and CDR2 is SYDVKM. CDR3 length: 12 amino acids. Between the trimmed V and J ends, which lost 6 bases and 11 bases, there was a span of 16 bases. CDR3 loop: CASRSPGWAAFF. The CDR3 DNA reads TGTGCCAGCAGGTCCCCCGGTTGGGCTGCTTTCTTT.

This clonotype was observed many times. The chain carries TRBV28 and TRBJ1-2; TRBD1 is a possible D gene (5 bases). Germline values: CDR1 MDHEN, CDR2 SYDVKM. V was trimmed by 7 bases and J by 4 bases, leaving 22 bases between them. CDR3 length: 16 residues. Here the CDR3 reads CASKGVLGDSPYGYTF. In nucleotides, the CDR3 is TGTGCCAGCAAAGGAGTACTAGGGGATTCACCCTATGGCTACACCTTC.

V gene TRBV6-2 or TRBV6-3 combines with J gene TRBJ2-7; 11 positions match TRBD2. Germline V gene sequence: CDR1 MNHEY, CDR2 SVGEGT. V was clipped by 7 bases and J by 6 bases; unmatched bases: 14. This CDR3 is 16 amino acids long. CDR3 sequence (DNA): TGTGCCAGCAATACCGGGACTAGCGGCCCCCTGGGCGAGCAGTACTTC. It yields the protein CASNTGTSGPLGEQYF.

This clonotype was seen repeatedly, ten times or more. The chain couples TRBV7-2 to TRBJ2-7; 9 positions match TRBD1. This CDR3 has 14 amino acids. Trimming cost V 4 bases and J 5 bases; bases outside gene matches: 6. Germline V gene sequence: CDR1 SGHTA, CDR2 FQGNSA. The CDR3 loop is CASSSDRGADEQYF. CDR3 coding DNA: TGTGCCAGCAGCTCGGACAGGGGTGCCGACGAGCAGTACTTC.

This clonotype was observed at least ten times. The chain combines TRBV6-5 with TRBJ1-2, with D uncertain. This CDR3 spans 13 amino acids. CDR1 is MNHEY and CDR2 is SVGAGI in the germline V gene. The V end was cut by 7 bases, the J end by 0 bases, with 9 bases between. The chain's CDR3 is CASKKVANYGYTF. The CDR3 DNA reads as TGTGCCAGCAAAAAGGTTGCTAACTATGGCTACACCTTC.